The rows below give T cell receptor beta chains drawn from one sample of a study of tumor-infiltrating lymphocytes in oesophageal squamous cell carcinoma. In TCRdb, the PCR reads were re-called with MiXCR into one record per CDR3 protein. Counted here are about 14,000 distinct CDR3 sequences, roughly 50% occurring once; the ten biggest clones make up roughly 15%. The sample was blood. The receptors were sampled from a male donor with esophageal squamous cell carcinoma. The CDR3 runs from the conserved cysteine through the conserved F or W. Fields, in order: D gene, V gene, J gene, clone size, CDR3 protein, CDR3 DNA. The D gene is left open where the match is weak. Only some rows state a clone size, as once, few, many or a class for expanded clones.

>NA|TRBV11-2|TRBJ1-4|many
CASSYPTNEKLFF
TGTGCCAGCAGCTACCCTACTAATGAAAAACTGTTTTTT
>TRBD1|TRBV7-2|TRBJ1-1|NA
CASSQLGQLNTEAFF
TGTGCCAGCAGCCAACTGGGACAGCTTAACACTGAAGCTTTCTTT
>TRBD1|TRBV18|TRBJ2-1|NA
CASSPVQGDNEQFF
TGTGCCAGCTCACCGGTACAGGGGGACAATGAGCAGTTCTTC
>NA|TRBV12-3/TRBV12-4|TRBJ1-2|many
CASSLKGRGDYGYTF
TGTGCCAGCAGTTTGAAGGGACGGGGCGACTATGGCTACACCTTC
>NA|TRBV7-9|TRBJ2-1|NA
CASSLSESSYNEQFF
TGTGCCAGCAGCTTAAGCGAGAGCTCCTACAATGAGCAGTTCTTC
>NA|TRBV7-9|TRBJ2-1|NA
CASSLAGANYNEQFF
TGTGCCAGCAGCTTAGCAGGTGCCAACTACAATGAGCAGTTCTTC
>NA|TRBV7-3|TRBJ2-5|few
CASSPRGRGETQYF
TGTGCCAGCAGCCCCAGGGGGCGGGGGGAGACCCAGTACTTC
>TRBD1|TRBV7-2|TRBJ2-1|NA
CASSGGTGVRGTQFF
TGTGCCAGCAGCGGAGGGACAGGGGTTCGGGGGACCCAGTTCTTC
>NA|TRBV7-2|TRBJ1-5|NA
CASSYQNQPQHF
TGTGCCAGCAGCTATCAGAATCAGCCCCAGCATTTT
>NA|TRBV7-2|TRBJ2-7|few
CASSVRIDSYEQYF
TGTGCCAGCAGCGTACGGATCGACTCCTACGAGCAGTACTTC
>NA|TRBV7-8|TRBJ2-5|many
CASSFSGGETQYF
TGTGCCAGCAGCTTTTCGGGCGGAGAGACCCAGTACTTC
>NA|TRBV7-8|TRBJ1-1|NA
CASSLVGVNTEAFF
TGTGCCAGCAGCTTAGTGGGGGTGAACACTGAAGCTTTCTTT
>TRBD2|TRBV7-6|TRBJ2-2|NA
CASSFLAGDTGELFF
TGTGCTAGCAGCTTCTTAGCGGGGGACACCGGGGAGCTGTTTTTT
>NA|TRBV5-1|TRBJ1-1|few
CASSLTSGLGGLRTEAFF
TGCGCCAGCAGCTTGACATCCGGCCTCGGGGGGTTGAGAACTGAAGCTTTCTTT
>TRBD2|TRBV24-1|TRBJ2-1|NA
CATSDSGGGSKAGAYEQFF
TGTGCCACCAGTGATTCCGGGGGAGGGTCGAAAGCGGGAGCATATGAGCAGTTCTTC
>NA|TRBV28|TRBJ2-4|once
CASSLSTGQAKNIQYF
TGTGCCAGCAGTTTGTCGACAGGTCAAGCCAAAAACATTCAGTACTTC
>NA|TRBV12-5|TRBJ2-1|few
CASGSALADRVSYNEQFF
TGTGCTAGTGGTTCCGCCTTAGCGGACCGGGTCTCCTACAATGAGCAGTTCTTC
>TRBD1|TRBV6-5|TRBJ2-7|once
CASSSSTGTYEQYF
TGTGCCAGCAGTTCGTCGACAGGGACCTACGAGCAGTACTTC
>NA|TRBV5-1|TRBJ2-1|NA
CASSLGGSNEQFF
TGCGCCAGCAGCTTGGGGGGCTCGAATGAGCAGTTCTTC
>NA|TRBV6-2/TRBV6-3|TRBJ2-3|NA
CASIPRRDTDTQYF
TGTGCCAGCATCCCTCGGCGGGACACAGATACGCAGTATTTT
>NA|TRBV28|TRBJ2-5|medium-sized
CASSLRGRQETQYF
TGTGCCAGCAGTTTACGAGGGCGGCAAGAGACCCAGTACTTC
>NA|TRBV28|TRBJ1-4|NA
CASYRRDNEKLFF
TGTGCCAGCTACAGACGGGATAATGAAAAACTGTTTTTT
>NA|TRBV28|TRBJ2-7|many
CASSFRIWGHEQYF
TGTGCCAGCAGTTTCCGCATATGGGGCCACGAGCAGTACTTC
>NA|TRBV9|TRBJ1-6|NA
CASSEGQNRNSPLHF
TGTGCCAGCAGCGAGGGACAAAACAGGAATTCACCCCTCCACTTT
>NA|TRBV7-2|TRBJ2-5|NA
CASSLMGRAETQYF
TGTGCCAGCAGCTTAATGGGAAGGGCTGAGACCCAGTACTTC
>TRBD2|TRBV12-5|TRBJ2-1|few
CASGTSGRGRNEQFF
TGTGCTAGTGGGACTAGCGGGAGGGGGCGGAATGAGCAGTTCTTC
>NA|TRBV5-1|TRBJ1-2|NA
CASSLYGNYGYTF
TGCGCCAGCAGCTTGTACGGGAACTATGGCTACACCTTC
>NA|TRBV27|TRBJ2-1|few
CASSLRASRSYNEQFF
TGTGCCAGCAGTTTACGGGCCTCGCGCTCCTACAATGAGCAGTTCTTC
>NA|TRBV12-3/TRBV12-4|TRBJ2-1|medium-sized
CASSFSGFYNEQFF
TGTGCCAGCAGTTTTTCGGGGTTCTACAATGAGCAGTTCTTC
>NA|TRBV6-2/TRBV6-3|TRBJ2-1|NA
CASSESGTYNEQFF
TGCGCCAGCAGTGAGAGCGGAACCTACAATGAGCAGTTCTTC
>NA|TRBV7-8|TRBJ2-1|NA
CASSATAGGRYNEQFF
TGTGCCAGCTCCGCGACAGCCGGAGGGCGATACAATGAGCAGTTCTTC
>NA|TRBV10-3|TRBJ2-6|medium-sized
CAIRGSGKTSGANVLTF
TGTGCCATCAGGGGCTCAGGGAAGACTTCTGGGGCCAACGTCCTGACTTTC
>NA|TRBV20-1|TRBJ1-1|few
CSAGAGHRNTEAFF
TGCAGTGCTGGCGCGGGACACAGAAACACTGAAGCTTTCTTT
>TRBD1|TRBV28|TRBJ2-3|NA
CASSRDRGWTDTQYF
TGTGCCAGCAGTCGGGACAGGGGTTGGACAGATACGCAGTATTTT
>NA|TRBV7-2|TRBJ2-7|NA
CASSLLRAHEQYF
TGTGCCAGCAGCTTGTTGAGGGCCCACGAGCAGTACTTC
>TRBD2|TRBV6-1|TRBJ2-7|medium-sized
CASSSSGLYEQYF
TGTGCCAGCAGTTCTAGCGGACTCTACGAGCAGTACTTC
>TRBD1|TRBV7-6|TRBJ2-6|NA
CASSTLTGTGANVLTF
TGTGCCAGCAGCACCCTGACAGGGACCGGGGCCAACGTCCTGACTTTC
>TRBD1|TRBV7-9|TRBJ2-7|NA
CASFSTGGSYEQYF
TGTGCCAGCTTTTCGACAGGGGGCTCCTACGAGCAGTACTTC
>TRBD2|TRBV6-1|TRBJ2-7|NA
CASGRTSGTYEQYF
TGTGCCAGCGGACGGACTAGCGGGACCTACGAGCAGTACTTC
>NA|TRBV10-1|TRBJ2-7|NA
CASTTAGGHEQYF
TGCGCCAGCACTACAGCCGGCGGACACGAGCAGTACTTC
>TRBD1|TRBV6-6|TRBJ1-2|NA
CASSLRGQGVYGYTF
TGTGCCAGCAGCCTCCGCGGACAGGGGGTCTATGGCTACACCTTC
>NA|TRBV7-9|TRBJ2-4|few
CASSLQGTLNRGQYF
TGTGCCAGCAGCCTACAGGGGACACTTAACCGGGGGCAGTACTTC
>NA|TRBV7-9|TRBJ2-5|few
CASSAGQTQYF
TGTGCCAGCAGCGCTGGACAGACCCAGTACTTC
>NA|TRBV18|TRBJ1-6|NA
CASSPPTGSPLHF
TGTGCCAGCTCACCGCCGACAGGCTCACCCCTCCACTTT
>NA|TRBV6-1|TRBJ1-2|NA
CASSPTEIYGYTF
TGTGCCAGCAGCCCAACAGAAATCTATGGCTACACCTTC